This T cell receptor (beta chain) was identified during a study of blood T cell repertoires in COVID-19. Study background: Italy, Spain and the United States were the sources of the convalescent and acute COVID-19 samples. T cells, B-cell-depleted T cells, or PBMCs supplied cDNA or gDNA.

Original processing methods: Estimation of nucleated cell counts relied on the amplification of reference gene primers. Method: immunoSEQ multiplex PCR; TCRdb's copy keeps in-frame clones and lacks some. D and trimming come from the DNA, and the V and J calls and clone size come from that table. The sample lists fewer than 75,000 clones, 65% to 85% occurring once. This CDR3 spans 12 amino acids. Between the trimmed V and J ends, which lost 3 bases and 7 bases, there was a span of 7 bases. The V gene's germline CDR1 is SGHTA and CDR2 FQGNSA. The sample taken for sequencing was peripheral blood. This chain connects TRBV7-2 to TRBJ2-1; D perhaps matches TRBD1 (6 bases). This TCR was sampled from a human donor in a cohort sampled during active COVID-19. CDR3 loop: CASSFTGNEQFF. The CDR3 DNA follows: TGTGCCAGCAGCTTCACAGGGAATGAGCAGTTCTTC. Based on the CDR3 plus reference TRBV7-2 and TRBJ2-1, the full variable domain is GAGVSQSPSNKVTEKGKDVELRCDPISGHTALYWYRQSLGQGLEFLIYFQGNSAPDKSGLPSDRFSAERTGGSVSTLTIQRTQQEDSAVYLCASSFTGNEQFFGPGTRLTVL.